Below are 24 T cell receptor beta chains sequenced from a single sample in a study of CD8+ T cells in alopecia areata. Extracted from the samples, RNA was reverse transcribed into cDNA to serve as the sequencing template. The repertoire was sequenced with immunoSEQ multiplex PCR; TCRdb's copy has only in-frame clones and lacks some. The table has 150,000 or so clones, 67% seen once; the top ten hold approximately 10%. The sample was CD8+ T cells sorted from blood, taken at week 0. These receptors originate from a human donor with alopecia areata.

The V gene is TRBV7-9, the J gene TRBJ1-2; unclear D gene. The CDR3 has 15 residues. V was shortened by 2 bases and J by 2 bases, with 12 bases between the two germline ends. Germline assignment: CDR1 SEHNR and CDR2 FQNEAQ (reference sequence). In DNA form, the CDR3 reads TGTGCCAGCAGCTTATCCAAAGGAAGGAACTATGGCTACACCTTC. Protein: CASSLSKGRNYGYTF.

The chain employs TRBV6-5 and TRBJ2-7; D ambiguous. Germline CDR1 MNHEY, CDR2 SVGAGI. This CDR3 spans 15 amino acids. The V gene lost 0 bases and the J gene lost 6 bases, with 15 bases spanning the gap. This chain's CDR3 is CASSYSRQSIGEQYF. The CDR3 DNA sequence: TGTGCCAGCAGTTACTCCCGCCAGTCAATAGGCGAGCAGTACTTC.

As to this clone: The same CDR3 can be traced to other DNA sequences in this sample. The gene calls are TRBV27 and TRBJ2-1; D is undetermined. V was clipped by 1 base and J by 7 bases, with 2 bases between them. CDR3 length: 11 amino acids. Germline V lookup: CDR1 MNHEY, CDR2 SMNVEV (reference sequence). CDR3 loop: CASSLYNEQFF. For the CDR3, the DNA is TGTGCCAGCAGTTTATATAATGAGCAGTTCTTC.

This chain connects TRBV12-5 to TRBJ2-3; D possibly corresponds to TRBD1 (5 bases). Germline V lookup: CDR1 LGHNT, CDR2 FRNRAP. CDR3 length: 16 amino acids. Trimming removed 0 bases from V and 2 bases from J, with 12 bases in between. The CDR3: CASGLVTDPLTDTQYF. Here the CDR3 DNA reads TGTGCTAGTGGTTTGGTGACAGATCCCCTCACAGATACGCAGTATTTT.

The rearrangement uses TRBV4-1 and TRBJ2-7; no clear D gene. The CDR3 is 13 residues long. Germline CDR1 is MGHRA and CDR2 is YSYEKL. V was cut by 2 bases and J by 2 bases, with 7 bases left in between. This CDR3 is CASSQIEPYEQYF. The CDR3 DNA sequence: TGCGCCAGCAGCCAAATCGAGCCCTACGAGCAGTACTTC.

The gene calls are TRBV5-6 and TRBJ1-6; 11 bases are shared with TRBD1. V gave up 4 bases and J gave up 8 bases; unmatched junction bases: 5. The CDR3 spans 15 residues. The V gene's germline CDR1 is SGHDT and CDR2 YYEEEE. The CDR3 sequence is CASSHGQGAYSPLHF. The CDR3 bases are TGTGCCAGCAGCCACGGACAGGGGGCTTATTCACCCCTCCACTTT.

This chain uses TRBV2 with TRBJ1-5; D ambiguous. CDR3 size: 15 residues. Germline values: CDR1 SNHLY, CDR2 FYNNEI. With 1 base removed from V and 4 bases from J, the gap between germline ends came to 11 bases. The CDR3 coding sequence is TGTGCCAGCAGTGAAGTATGGGATGGAAATCAGCCCCAGCATTTT. This translates into CASSEVWDGNQPQHF.

The chain couples TRBV4-1 to TRBJ2-3; D is possibly TRBD1 (5 bases). Between the trimmed V and J ends, which lost 1 base and 0 bases, there was a span of 14 bases. The germline CDR1 and CDR2 sequences are MGHRA and YSYEKL. CDR3 length: 17 residues. The CDR3 DNA is TGCGCCAGCAGCCAAGCCTATACAGGCTCTAGCACAGATACGCAGTATTTT. The encoded protein is CASSQAYTGSSTDTQYF.

The gene calls are TRBV29-1 and TRBJ2-1; TRBD1 might be the D (5 bases). This CDR3 has 14 amino acids. CDR1 and CDR2 (germline): SQVTM, ANQGSEA. The germline V and J ends were trimmed by 6 bases and 1 base, with 13 bases remaining between them. The CDR3 DNA reads as TGCAGCGTCGGAGTGGGGCGTTCCTACAATGAGCAGTTCTTC. Amino acid sequence: CSVGVGRSYNEQFF.

This chain links TRBV27 with TRBJ2-7, with D possibly being TRBD2 (6 bases). V was clipped by 3 bases and J by 4 bases, with 13 bases between them. The CDR3 length is 14 residues. Germline V gene lookup returns CDR1 MNHEY and CDR2 SMNVEV (reference sequence). CDR3 amino acids: CASSFSGDIYEQYF. CDR3 bases: TGTGCCAGCAGTTTTAGCGGTGACATATACGAGCAGTACTTC.

This chain uses TRBV29-1 with TRBJ2-1; perhaps TRBD1 as D (5 bases). The CDR3 runs 11 residues. Trimming left V 6 bases short and J 4 bases short, with 7 bases between. The germline V gene has CDR1 SQVTM and CDR2 ANQGSEA. Here the CDR3 reads CSVTGYNEQFF. DNA for the CDR3: TGCAGCGTAACAGGTTACAATGAGCAGTTCTTC.

This clone was observed once. The chain recombines TRBV4-1 with TRBJ1-1; 8 nucleotides agree with TRBD1. CDR3 size: 14 residues. J gave up 5 bases and V 0 bases, and 2 bases lay outside the gene matches. The V gene's germline CDR1 is MGHRA and CDR2 YSYEKL. The CDR3 reads CASSQDRGQTEAFF. The DNA for the CDR3 is TGCGCCAGCAGCCAAGACAGGGGGCAAACTGAAGCTTTCTTT.

The chain has TRBV30 and TRBJ2-7; TRBD1 is a possible D gene (5 bases). Trimming pared 0 bases from V and 0 bases from J, leaving 12 bases between. The CDR3 is 15 amino acids. Germline V lookup: CDR1 GTSNPN, CDR2 SVGIG (reference sequence). The CDR3 here is CAWSVRQRSSYEQYF. Here the CDR3 DNA reads TGTGCCTGGAGTGTACGACAGAGGAGCTCCTACGAGCAGTACTTC.

The V and J genes are TRBV5-6 and TRBJ1-1; D gene uncertain. Germline CDR1 SGHDT, CDR2 YYEEEE. The CDR3 has 12 amino acids. V was pared by 4 bases and J by 7 bases, with 11 bases between. CDR3: CASSDLEGEAFF. DNA for the CDR3: TGTGCCAGCAGCGACCTGGAGGGTGAAGCTTTCTTT.

The rearrangement links TRBV7-8 to TRBJ1-2; unclear D gene. Germline V gives CDR1 SGHVS, CDR2 FQNEAQ. Trimming cost V 5 bases and J 6 bases, with 13 bases left between them. The CDR3 is made up of 13 amino acids. CDR3 in DNA: TGTGCCAGCAGCCACCGAGTTCTGGATGGCTACACCTTC. Translating gives CASSHRVLDGYTF.

The rearrangement uses TRBV10-3 and TRBJ2-2; weak D call: TRBD1 (6 bases). This CDR3 contains 12 residues. V was shortened by 8 bases and J by 5 bases, with 9 bases between the two germline ends. Germline lookup yields CDR1 ENHRY and CDR2 SYGVKD. CDR3 nucleotides: TGTGCCATCCGGACAGAAACCGGGGAGCTGTTTTTT. This encodes CAIRTETGELFF.

The chain combines TRBV4-2 with TRBJ1-5; D uncertain. Per the germline V gene, CDR1 is LGHNA and CDR2 is YNFKEQ. Trimming pared 4 bases from V and 6 bases from J, leaving 13 bases between. This CDR3 region has 14 residues. The CDR3 is CASSPGFGGQPQHF. The CDR3 DNA sequence: TGTGCCAGCAGCCCTGGGTTTGGCGGTCAGCCCCAGCATTTT.

The chain links TRBV13 to TRBJ1-1; D remains unclear. The CDR3 has 12 residues. Trimming stripped 0 bases from V and 7 bases from J, with 6 bases between. Germline V gene sequence: CDR1 PRHDT, CDR2 FYEKMQ (reference sequence). The chain's CDR3 is CASSLGGNEAFF. The CDR3 DNA is TGTGCCAGCAGCTTAGGGGGCAATGAAGCTTTCTTT.

This rearrangement joins TRBV13 to TRBJ2-3; weak D call: TRBD2 (5 bases). Deletions cut 0 bases from V and 4 bases from J, with 8 bases between. Germline V gives CDR1 PRHDT, CDR2 FYEKMQ (reference sequence). The CDR3 spans 14 residues. The CDR3 sequence: CASSLGGGSDTQYF. The CDR3 coding sequence is TGTGCCAGCAGCTTAGGTGGAGGTTCAGATACGCAGTATTTT.

The V and J genes are TRBV5-6 and TRBJ1-1; D unclear. This CDR3 is built from 13 residues. V was shortened by 3 bases and J by 4 bases, with 10 bases between the two germline ends. CDR1 is SGHDT, CDR2 YYEEEE, per germline. The CDR3 reads CASSSVEGTEAFF. The CDR3, as DNA: TGTGCCAGCAGCTCCGTAGAGGGCACTGAAGCTTTCTTT. Based on the CDR3 plus reference TRBV5-6 and TRBJ1-1, the full variable domain is DAGVTQSPTHLIKTRGQQVTLRCSPKSGHDTVSWYQQALGQGPQFIFQYYEEEERQRGNFPDRFSGHQFPNYSSELNVNALLLGDSALYLCASSSVEGTEAFFGQGTRLTVV.

A remark on this clone: This same CDR3 is encoded by further DNA sequences in the sample. This chain connects TRBV18 to TRBJ1-2; D may be TRBD1 (5 bases). The CDR3 has 14 amino acids. CDR1 KGHSH and CDR2 LQKENI come from the germline V gene. V was pared by 0 bases and J by 4 bases, with 9 bases between. The CDR3 protein is CASSPPTESYGYTF. CDR3 sequence (DNA): TGTGCCAGCTCACCACCGACAGAAAGCTATGGCTACACCTTC.

V usage is TRBV7-9 and J usage is TRBJ2-1; 9 bases are a match to TRBD2. Germline CDR1 reads SEHNR; CDR2 reads FQNEAQ (reference sequence). Trimming removed 5 bases from V and 4 bases from J; junction bases left unmatched: 9. The CDR3 is 16 amino acids. For the CDR3, the DNA is TGTGCCAGCAGCGAACCGGGACTAGCAACTTACAATGAGCAGTTCTTC. Amino acids: CASSEPGLATYNEQFF.

The rearrangement links TRBV9 to TRBJ2-7, with TRBD2 as a possible D gene (6 bases). The V end lost 3 bases, the J end lost 5 bases, and 18 bases lay between the germline ends. Germline CDR1 SGDLS, CDR2 YYNGEE. The CDR3 has 15 residues. CDR3 in amino acids: CASSAGRLQRDEQYF. Here the CDR3 DNA reads TGTGCCAGCAGCGCGGGAAGACTCCAGCGGGACGAGCAGTACTTC.

The chain employs TRBV30 and TRBJ2-2; D is uncertain. The CDR3 runs to 11 residues. The V end lost 1 base, the J end lost 8 bases, and 5 bases lay between the germline ends. Germline V gives CDR1 GTSNPN, CDR2 SVGIG (reference sequence). The CDR3 sequence is CAWSEWGELFF. CDR3 in DNA: TGTGCCTGGAGTGAATGGGGGGAGCTGTTTTTT.